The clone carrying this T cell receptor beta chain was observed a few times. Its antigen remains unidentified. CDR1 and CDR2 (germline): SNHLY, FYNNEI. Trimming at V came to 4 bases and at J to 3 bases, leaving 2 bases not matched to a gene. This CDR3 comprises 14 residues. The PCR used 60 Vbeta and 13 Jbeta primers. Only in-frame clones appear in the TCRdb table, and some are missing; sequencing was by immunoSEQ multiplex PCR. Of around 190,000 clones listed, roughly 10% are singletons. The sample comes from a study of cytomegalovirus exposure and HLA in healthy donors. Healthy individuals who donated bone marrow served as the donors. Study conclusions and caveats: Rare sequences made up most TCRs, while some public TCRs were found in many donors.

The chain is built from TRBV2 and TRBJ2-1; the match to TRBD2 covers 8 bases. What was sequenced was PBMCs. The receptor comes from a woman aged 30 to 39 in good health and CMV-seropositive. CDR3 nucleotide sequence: TGTGCCAGCAGTGCGGCGGGAGGCTACAATGAGCAGTTCTTC. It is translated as CASSAAGGYNEQFF. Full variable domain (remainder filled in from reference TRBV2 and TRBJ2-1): EPEVTQTPSHQVTQMGQEVILRCVPISNHLYFYWYRQILGQKVEFLVSFYNNEISEKSEIFDDQFSVERPDGSNFTLKIRSTKLEDSAMYFCASSAAGGYNEQFFGPGTRLTVL.